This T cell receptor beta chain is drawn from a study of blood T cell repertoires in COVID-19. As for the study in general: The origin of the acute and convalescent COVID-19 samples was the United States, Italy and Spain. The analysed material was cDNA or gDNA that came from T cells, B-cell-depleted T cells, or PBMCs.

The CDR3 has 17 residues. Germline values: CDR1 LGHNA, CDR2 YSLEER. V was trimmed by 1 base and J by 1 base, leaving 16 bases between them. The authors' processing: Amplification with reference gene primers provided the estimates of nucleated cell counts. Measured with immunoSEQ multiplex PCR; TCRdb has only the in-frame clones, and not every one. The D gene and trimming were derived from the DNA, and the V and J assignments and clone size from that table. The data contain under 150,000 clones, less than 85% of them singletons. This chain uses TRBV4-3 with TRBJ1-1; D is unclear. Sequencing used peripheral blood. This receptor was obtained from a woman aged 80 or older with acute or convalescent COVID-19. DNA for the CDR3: TGCGCCAGCAGCCAAGCCTTGAGGGTGGACGGGAACACTGAAGCTTTCTTT. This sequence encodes CASSQALRVDGNTEAFF.